Each of the 21 T cell receptor beta chains below was sequenced from the same sample in a study of cytomegalovirus exposure and HLA in healthy donors. The assay was immunoSEQ multiplex PCR, and TCRdb's table has in-frame clones only and misses some. The repertoire holds roughly 110,000 clones, with 88% as singletons. Sequencing input: PBMCs. The receptors originated from a woman younger than 30 in good health and CMV-seropositive.

The rearrangement uses TRBV5-1 and TRBJ2-3; D is undetermined. V lost 1 base, J lost 3 bases, and 12 bases lay in between. Germline CDR1 reads SGHRS; CDR2 reads YFSETQ. CDR3 length: 15 amino acids. The chain's CDR3 is CASSLFSPRTDTQYF. DNA of the CDR3: TGCGCCAGCAGCTTGTTTAGTCCTAGAACAGATACGCAGTATTTT.

This rearrangement joins TRBV29-1 to TRBJ1-1; D perhaps matches TRBD1 (6 bases). The CDR3 sequence is 18 residues long. In germline, CDR1 is SQVTM, CDR2 ANQGSEA. V lost 6 bases and J 4 bases, leaving 30 bases between the germline ends. The CDR3 here is CSVAPGHHYGIGGTEAFF. In DNA form, the CDR3 reads TGCAGCGTCGCACCGGGACACCACTACGGAATTGGGGGCACTGAAGCTTTCTTT.

The chain carries TRBV2 and TRBJ2-1; 8 bases match TRBD1. The germline V gene encodes CDR1 SNHLY and CDR2 FYNNEI. V trimming: 7 bases; J trimming: 1 base; junction bases outside the gene matches: 6. The CDR3 has 15 amino acids. CDR3 sequence (DNA): TGTGCCAGCACTTCCGACAGGGGATCCTACAATGAGCAGTTCTTC. The encoded protein is CASTSDRGSYNEQFF.

The chain uses TRBV9 and TRBJ2-7, with TRBD2 identical over 8 bases. Losses at the gene ends were 7 bases for V and 0 bases for J; bases not matched to a gene: 15. CDR1 and CDR2 from the germline V gene are SGDLS and YYNGEE. The CDR3 length is 17 residues. The CDR3 reads CASLGSHGGGHSYEQYF. CDR3 bases: TGTGCCAGCTTAGGGTCCCACGGCGGGGGGCACTCCTACGAGCAGTACTTC.

The chain couples TRBV27 to TRBJ2-7; 8 bases match TRBD2. Germline trimming cut 4 bases from V and 5 bases from J; bases unmatched to any gene: 7. Germline CDR1 is MNHEY and CDR2 is SMNVEV (reference sequence). The CDR3 has 14 amino acids. CDR3: CASSSGTRHHEQYF. For the CDR3, the DNA is TGTGCCAGCAGTTCCGGGACTAGGCATCACGAGCAGTACTTC.

The chain carries TRBV6-1 and TRBJ2-1; TRBD2 matches at 9 bases. V lost 11 bases to trimming and J lost 2 bases; unmatched junction nucleotides: 4. This CDR3 comprises 13 residues. Looked up from germline, CDR1 is MNHNS and CDR2 is SASEGT. For the CDR3, the DNA is TGTGCCTCACAGCGGGGGGCCTACAATGAGCAGTTCTTC. This sequence encodes CASQRGAYNEQFF.

The chain joins TRBV28 to TRBJ1-2; TRBD1 might be the D (6 bases). Trimming left V 6 bases short and J 5 bases short, with 13 bases between. CDR3 length: 13 amino acids. Per the germline V gene, CDR1 is MDHEN and CDR2 is SYDVKM. The CDR3 loop is CASREQGSYGYTF. Written as DNA, the CDR3 is TGTGCCAGCAGGGAACAGGGCTCGTATGGCTACACCTTC.

This sequence joins TRBV28 and TRBJ1-2; 9 bases agree with TRBD1. This CDR3 region has 18 residues. Germline lookup yields CDR1 MDHEN and CDR2 SYDVKM. V trimming: 2 bases; J trimming: 6 bases; junction bases outside the gene matches: 16. CDR3 protein: CASSLGRGTGTKADGYTF. The DNA of the CDR3 is TGTGCCAGCAGTTTAGGGAGGGGGACAGGGACAAAGGCTGATGGCTACACCTTC.

This clone appeared a few times. The chain uses TRBV19 and TRBJ2-7, with 7 positions matching TRBD2. The germline CDR1 and CDR2 sequences are LNHDA and SQIVND (reference sequence). V dropped 3 bases and J dropped 0; count of bases not matched to a gene: 5. This CDR3 is 15 amino acids long. Here the CDR3 DNA reads TGTGCCAGTAGTATTAGGCTAGCGGACTCCTACGAGCAGTACTTC. It specifies CASSIRLADSYEQYF.

The rearrangement uses TRBV27 and TRBJ2-7, with 7 nucleotides matching TRBD1. This CDR3 is built from 17 residues. The trim removed 5 bases at V and 3 bases at J, leaving 16 bases unmatched. CDR1 is MNHEY, CDR2 SMNVEV, per germline (reference sequence). The CDR3 bases are TGTGCCAGCAGTCCTACCCCCGGACAGGTGAGACTCTACGAGCAGTACTTC. It translates to CASSPTPGQVRLYEQYF.

J is TRBJ1-6 and V is TRBV6-1; 9 bases align to TRBD1. The CDR3 covers 14 residues. V trimming: 4 bases; J trimming: 9 bases; junction bases outside the gene matches: 4. CDR1 and CDR2 (germline): MNHNS, SASEGT. CDR3 in amino acids: CASSGGTGFSPLHF. The CDR3 coding sequence is TGTGCCAGCAGTGGTGGGACAGGGTTTTCACCCCTCCACTTT.

V is TRBV6-5 and J is TRBJ2-2; no firm D call. CDR1 and CDR2 (germline): MNHEY, SVGAGI. The CDR3 totals 14 residues. V lost 5 bases to trimming and J lost 3 bases, with 10 bases between them. CDR3 in DNA: TGTGCCAGCAGTCGGCAGCTAGACACCGGGGAGCTGTTTTTT. This translates into CASSRQLDTGELFF.

The genes are TRBV6-1 and TRBJ1-4; weak D call: TRBD1 (5 bases). Germline values: CDR1 MNHNS, CDR2 SASEGT. V lost 4 bases, J lost 7 bases, and 13 bases lay in between. This CDR3 comprises 14 residues. CDR3 amino acids: CASSVGGGLEKLFF. The CDR3, as DNA: TGTGCCAGCAGTGTCGGGGGGGGACTTGAAAAACTGTTTTTT.

DNA of the CDR3: TGTGCCAGTAGTATCGTCACAGGGGGCGCGACTGAAGCTTTCTTT. Translated: CASSIVTGGATEAFF. The gene calls are TRBV19 and TRBJ1-1; 9 bases map to TRBD1. Per germline, CDR1 LNHDA and CDR2 SQIVND (reference sequence). This CDR3 has 15 residues. The V segment lost 3 bases and the J segment 5 bases; nucleotides outside the gene matches: 7.

V usage is TRBV10-3 and J usage is TRBJ1-6; 9 positions agree with TRBD1. V lost 2 bases, J lost 7 bases, and 0 bases stayed unmatched. Germline values: CDR1 ENHRY, CDR2 SYGVKD. The CDR3 is 14 amino acids. The CDR3 DNA sequence: TGTGCCATCAGTGAGGGACAGGGGAATTCACCCCTCCACTTT. Translating it yields CAISEGQGNSPLHF.

CDR3 protein: CASSPGVRDSKGNTIYF. CDR3 in DNA: TGCGCCAGCAGCCCTGGGGTGCGGGACAGCAAAGGAAACACCATATATTTT. J is TRBJ1-3 and V is TRBV4-1; 7 positions agree with TRBD1. The CDR3 spans 17 residues. The trim removed 4 bases at V and 4 bases at J, leaving 13 bases unmatched. Germline V gene sequence: CDR1 MGHRA, CDR2 YSYEKL.

The rearrangement joins TRBV15 to TRBJ2-3; possible D gene TRBD1, 6 bases. Germline V lookup: CDR1 LNHNV, CDR2 YYDKDF (reference sequence). V gave up 5 bases and J gave up 2 bases, with 17 bases separating them. The CDR3 is 16 amino acids. The CDR3, as DNA: TGTGCCACCAGCCAACCCGGGACATCCTACACAGATACGCAGTATTTT. Translated: CATSQPGTSYTDTQYF. The whole variable domain, filled in from reference TRBV15 and TRBJ2-3, reads DAMVIQNPRYQVTQFGKPVTLSCSQTLNHNVMYWYQQKSSQAPKLLFHYYDKDFNNEADTPDNFQSRRPNTSFCFLDIRSPGLGDTAMYLCATSQPGTSYTDTQYFGPGTRLTVL.

The chain is built from TRBV10-2 and TRBJ2-3; a weak D match, TRBD1 (5 bases). Germline CDR1 is WSHSY and CDR2 is SAAADI. V was clipped by 3 bases and J by 5 bases, with 6 bases between them. The CDR3 is 12 amino acids. The CDR3 region has the DNA TGCGCCAGCAGTGAAAGGGGAGATACGCAGTATTTT. Amino acids: CASSERGDTQYF.

This chain links TRBV5-6 with TRBJ2-5, with D perhaps matching TRBD1 (6 bases). The germline V gene encodes CDR1 SGHDT and CDR2 YYEEEE. CDR3 length: 14 amino acids. Trimming pared 4 bases from V and 5 bases from J, leaving 15 bases between. CDR3 region: CASSPQGIWETQYF. CDR3 in DNA: TGTGCCAGCAGCCCACAGGGTATCTGGGAGACCCAGTACTTC.

This sequence joins TRBV13 and TRBJ2-1; 12 positions match TRBD1. This CDR3 is built from 15 residues. Germline V gene sequence: CDR1 PRHDT, CDR2 FYEKMQ (reference sequence). V shed 5 bases and J 4 bases; nucleotides not matched to a gene: 3. In DNA, the CDR3 is TGTGCCAGCAGCCCGGGACAGGGGGCGTACAATGAGCAGTTCTTC. It encodes CASSPGQGAYNEQFF.

This chain links TRBV15 with TRBJ2-1; TRBD2 is a possible D gene (6 bases). Trimming shortened V by 5 bases and J by 7 bases, and 18 bases separated the two germline ends. CDR3 length: 15 residues. Germline V CDR1 and CDR2: LNHNV, YYDKDF (reference sequence). The CDR3 spells CATSRAMTGLNEQFF. DNA of the CDR3: TGTGCCACCAGCCGGGCCATGACCGGACTAAATGAGCAGTTCTTC.